This section outlines one T cell receptor beta chain sequence together with its context. Produced via immunoSEQ multiplex PCR; TCRdb's table is partial and in-frame only. Seen here are about 180,000 clones, more than 75% observed once, and the top ten hold more than 1.2%. The data originate from a study of cytomegalovirus exposure and HLA in healthy donors. For the study at large: The 500 to 750 first-cohort repertoires and the 95 to 150 validation repertoires shared the same platform, a later analysis reported.

J was trimmed by 8 bases and V by 10 bases; bases with no gene match: 14. CDR1 ENHRY and CDR2 SYGVKD come from the germline V gene. The CDR3 totals 14 residues. The receptor's source is a woman aged 25 to 39 in good health and CMV-seronegative. The V call is TRBV10-3, the J call TRBJ1-5; 7 bases line up with TRBD1. The sequenced sample was PBMCs. The CDR3 DNA sequence: TGTGCCACCGCGGAAAGGGGGCGCGGTGAGCCCCAGCATTTT. It encodes CATAERGRGEPQHF.